The 16 T cell receptor beta chains reported below all come from one sample, sequenced in a study of beta chain features in type 1 diabetes (dated by TCRdb to 2017 to 2018). Libraries came from the immunoSEQ multiplex PCR assay. All of the isolated RNA was reverse transcribed with the High Capacity cDNA Reverse Transcription Kit, so expressed TCRB transcripts were sequenced. The clones in this table, taken by TCRdb from immuneACCESS, are in-frame only. Not every clone is retained; where verified, under half of the shortfall comes from an unresolved V gene, and the cause of the rest is unknown. The sample table contains around 430,000 clones; only one count was recorded for approximately 28% of them. The ten largest clones capture around 0.065% of the sample. The sequencing input was naive CD4+ T cells from blood. The intended sense of this specimen's cell subset or site label: true naive CD4+ T cells. The source of these receptors is a man younger than 30 in good health.

Only a few counts were recorded for this clone. The V and J genes are TRBV30 and TRBJ2-7; 10 positions match TRBD2. The CDR3 consists of 16 residues. Germline V lookup: CDR1 GTSNPN, CDR2 SVGIG (reference sequence). V lost 0 bases, J lost 5 bases, and 10 bases stayed unmatched. The CDR3 region is CAWSVRLGAGGNEQYF. In DNA form, the CDR3 reads TGTGCCTGGAGTGTACGCCTAGGAGCGGGAGGGAACGAGCAGTACTTC.

The V call is TRBV30, the J call TRBJ2-5; D possibly corresponds to TRBD1 (6 bases). From germline, CDR1 is GTSNPN and CDR2 SVGIG (reference sequence). V was clipped by 5 bases and J by 2 bases, with 18 bases between them. The CDR3 contains 15 residues. CDR3 residues: CAWVGQGPVQETQYF. In DNA, the CDR3 is TGTGCCTGGGTGGGGCAGGGGCCCGTACAAGAGACCCAGTACTTC.

This clone was detected only a few times. The chain is built from TRBV25-1 and TRBJ2-1, with 8 bases matching TRBD2. The J segment lost 0 bases and the V segment lost 3 bases, leaving 4 bases of the junction unmatched. Germline lookup yields CDR1 MGHDK and CDR2 SYGVNS. The CDR3 runs 16 residues. CDR3 in DNA: TGTGCCAGCAGTGACAGCAGCGGGAGCTCCTACAATGAGCAGTTCTTC. This sequence encodes CASSDSSGSSYNEQFF.

This clone was recorded a few times. The V gene is TRBV7-2, the J gene TRBJ2-3; D ambiguous. Germline CDR1 and CDR2: SGHTA and FQGNSA. This CDR3 has 13 residues. V was shortened by 2 bases and J by 5 bases, with 8 bases between the two germline ends. CDR3 protein: CASSLSRQDTQYF. CDR3 nucleotides: TGTGCCAGCAGCTTAAGCCGCCAAGATACGCAGTATTTT.

The chain uses TRBV29-1 and TRBJ2-7; D gene uncertain. CDR3 length: 12 residues. Trimming pared 3 bases from V and 2 bases from J, leaving 8 bases between. The germline CDR1 and CDR2 sequences are SQVTM and ANQGSEA. CDR3 DNA sequence: TGCAGCGTTGAGACTGCCACCTACGAGCAGTACTTC. This encodes CSVETATYEQYF.

This clone has a handful of counts. This rearrangement joins TRBV14 to TRBJ2-7, with D possibly matching TRBD1 (6 bases). The germline V gene encodes CDR1 SGHDN and CDR2 FVKESK. The length of the CDR3 is 12 residues. Deletions cut 5 bases from V and 4 bases from J, with 9 bases between. CDR3 sequence: CASSSTGYEQYF. Written as DNA, the CDR3 is TGTGCCAGCAGCTCCACAGGGTACGAGCAGTACTTC.

The CDR3 DNA sequence: TGCAGCGTTGATGGTGTACAGGGGGAGGTCAATGAGCAGTTCTTC. This sequence encodes CSVDGVQGEVNEQFF. The chain is built from TRBV29-1 and TRBJ2-1; 8 bases fit TRBD1. Germline CDR1 is SQVTM and CDR2 is ANQGSEA. J lost 6 bases, V lost 3 bases, and 10 bases had no gene match. The CDR3 covers 15 residues.

The chain combines TRBV11-2 with TRBJ2-1, with 8 bases that match TRBD2. Germline CDR1 and CDR2: SGHAT and FQNNGV. This CDR3 has 16 residues. V was pared by 5 bases and J by 7 bases, with 13 bases of the junction left unmatched. The CDR3 protein is CASSPTGGLARNEQFF. Written as DNA, the CDR3 is TGTGCCAGCAGCCCCACCGGCGGACTAGCAAGAAATGAGCAGTTCTTC.

The rearrangement uses TRBV30 and TRBJ2-1; D is unclear. Trimming shortened V by 5 bases and J by 4 bases, and 12 bases separated the two germline ends. The germline gives CDR1 GTSNPN, CDR2 SVGIG (reference sequence). The CDR3 length is 13 residues. CDR3 sequence (DNA): TGTGCCTGGGGGCAACAGTTGTACAATGAGCAGTTCTTC. Amino acid sequence: CAWGQQLYNEQFF.

The rearrangement uses TRBV15 and TRBJ1-5; D remains unclear. The CDR3 contains 16 residues. Trimming took off 3 bases at V and 4 bases at J, with 16 bases between the two ends. The germline gives CDR1 LNHNV, CDR2 YYDKDF (reference sequence). This CDR3 is CATSSAFRRENQPQHF. As DNA, the CDR3 is TGTGCCACCAGCAGTGCCTTCCGAAGGGAAAATCAGCCCCAGCATTTT.

The chain couples TRBV7-8 to TRBJ2-1; the D gene is possibly TRBD2 (5 bases). The germline CDR1 and CDR2 sequences are SGHVS and FQNEAQ. Trimming pared 8 bases from V and 0 bases from J, leaving 11 bases between. The CDR3 loop spans 14 amino acids. In nucleotides, the CDR3 is TGTGCCAGCCGCAGCGGAGGCTCCTACAATGAGCAGTTCTTC. Translated: CASRSGGSYNEQFF.

This chain uses TRBV15 with TRBJ2-5; 10 bases are shared with TRBD1. This CDR3 spans 15 amino acids. The germline V gene encodes CDR1 LNHNV and CDR2 YYDKDF (reference sequence). The junction had 3 bases not matched to a gene; V was cut back by 0 bases and J by 5 bases. The CDR3 reads CATSRDGTGVETQYF. In DNA form, the CDR3 reads TGTGCCACCAGCAGAGACGGGACAGGGGTTGAGACCCAGTACTTC.

J is TRBJ1-1 and V is TRBV29-1; unclear D gene. This CDR3 is 13 amino acids long. Trimming removed 4 bases at V and 4 bases at J, with 13 bases between. The germline gives CDR1 SQVTM, CDR2 ANQGSEA. CDR3 bases: TGCAGCGTTGGTCTTCCAGCAGGCACTGAAGCTTTCTTT. It is translated as CSVGLPAGTEAFF.

The chain is built from TRBV7-2 and TRBJ1-2, with D perhaps matching TRBD1 (6 bases). Trimming stripped 2 bases from V and 4 bases from J, with 17 bases between. Germline-derived CDR1 and CDR2 are SGHTA and FQGNSA. The CDR3 spans 16 residues. This CDR3 reads CASSLWAAGVSYGYTF. In DNA form, the CDR3 reads TGTGCCAGCAGCTTATGGGCGGCAGGGGTATCCTATGGCTACACCTTC.

The V and J genes are TRBV30 and TRBJ2-3; D is possibly TRBD2 (6 bases). The V end was cut by 0 bases, the J end by 0 bases, with 10 bases between. CDR1 GTSNPN and CDR2 SVGIG come from the germline V gene (reference sequence). The CDR3 covers 15 residues. In DNA, the CDR3 is TGTGCCTGGAGTGTACCCGGGACTAGCACAGATACGCAGTATTTT. As protein: CAWSVPGTSTDTQYF.

V is TRBV9 and J is TRBJ2-1; 10 nucleotides align to TRBD2. Per the germline V gene, CDR1 is SGDLS and CDR2 is YYNGEE. The ends lost 0 bases at V and 10 bases at J; junction bases unmatched: 7. The CDR3 runs to 15 residues. The CDR3 loop reads CASSVGRTSGAEQFF. CDR3 bases: TGTGCCAGCAGCGTAGGCAGGACTAGCGGAGCGGAGCAGTTCTTC.